This T cell receptor beta chain derives from a study of T cell repertoires in cytomegalovirus infection. Study as a whole: HLA-B-restricted CMV epitopes that are well studied, plus recently identified HLA-C-restricted ones, were used by the study. Based on public TCR beta signatures, there were indications of CMV infection and of a matching HLA type.

This clonotype was observed a few times. Antigen specificity is unknown. Whole-study results and caveats: CMV carriers having the relevant HLA were flagged by cumulative public TCR beta family frequency. Clonotype analysis showed dominance of the ex vivo response by HLA-C-restricted CMV-specific TCR beta clonotypes.

TCRdb fed the reads into MiXCR, producing one record per CDR3 protein. The sample has fewer than 650,000 distinct CDR3 sequences; about 39% are singletons. V lost 1 base, J lost 6 bases, and 22 bases lay in between. The germline V gene has CDR1 SGHTA and CDR2 FQGNSA. The CDR3 extends over 17 amino acids. The specimen comprised cultured PBMCs, sampled from culture after CMV antigen stimulation. The V call is TRBV7-2, the J call TRBJ2-7, with D perhaps matching TRBD1 (5 bases). The TCR originated in a human donor in good health (CMV status not recorded). Some clones in this sample may be carry-over from other donors' samples. The CDR3 bases are TGTGCCAGCAGCTTAGGACGGGCAGGGTCCAGCATCGGCGAGCAGTACTTC. Amino acids: CASSLGRAGSSIGEQYF.